This T cell receptor beta chain comes out of a study of T-cell reconstitution after alpha-beta-depleted transplantation in children. General study findings and limits: Surviving recipient T cells and thymic progenitors accounted for the high day-60 TCRbeta diversity observed in some patients. Newly made T cells mostly supplied T-cell counts and diversity one year after transplant. Several hundred expanded graft clones reportedly were the source of alpha-beta T cells about two months after transplant.

Germline loops: CDR1 MNHEY, CDR2 SMNVEV (reference sequence). There are 16 residues in the CDR3. V lost 5 bases and J lost 3, with 19 bases in between. During its preparation, the TCRbeta library received unique molecular identifiers. TCRdb re-analysed the PCR reads in MiXCR, keeping a single row per CDR3 protein. Of approximately 980,000 distinct CDR3 sequences in the sample, roughly 29% were seen once. This clonotype was counted at least ten times. Its antigen is not identified. The sample was PBMCs, mostly from graft donor cells, taken 360 days after TCRalphabeta/CD19-depleted stem cell transplant. This receptor was taken from a boy younger than two who had a stem cell transplant for SCID, so the T cells may come from the graft donor. The chain combines TRBV27 with TRBJ2-5; perhaps TRBD1 as D (6 bases). CDR3 residues: CASSLTGFGYKETQYF. As DNA, the CDR3 is TGTGCCAGCAGTCTCACAGGGTTCGGTTATAAAGAGACCCAGTACTTC.